This TCR beta chain was identified during a study of blood T cell repertoires in COVID-19. Study in general: Sites in the United States, Italy and Spain provided acute and convalescent COVID-19 samples. T cells, B-cell-depleted T cells, or PBMCs provided the cDNA or gDNA that served as material.

This CDR3 contains 13 residues. Germline V gene data show CDR1 as MNHEY and CDR2 as SVGAGI. Trimming left V 2 bases short and J 3 bases short, with 6 bases between. Authors' analysis steps: Amplifying reference gene primers gave estimates of nucleated cell counts. Assay used: immunoSEQ multiplex PCR; TCRdb lists only in-frame clones, some missing. V and J calls and clone size are those listed in that table; D and trimming were worked out from the DNA. The data show around 250,000 clones, with over 65% seen just once and 4.6% held by the top ten. Sequences were obtained from peripheral blood. This clonotype originated in a man aged 60 to 75 who had recovered from COVID-19. The chain has TRBV6-5 and TRBJ2-3, with D tentatively TRBD2 (5 bases). The CDR3 sequence: CASSYRETDTQYF. Written as DNA, the CDR3 is TGTGCCAGCAGTTACCGGGAAACAGATACGCAGTATTTT.